The T cell receptor (beta chain) under discussion was sequenced for a study of esophageal squamous cell carcinoma under preoperative chemotherapy (dated by TCRdb to about 2018). Turning to the overall study: The study profiled TCR repertoires of both peripheral blood T cells and tumor-infiltrating lymphocytes. The cohort comprised about 5 patients with primary esophageal squamous cell carcinoma. The study assessed how paclitaxel-nedaplatin chemotherapy affected T-cell receptor repertoires in patients with esophageal squamous cell carcinoma. Repertoires from samples obtained before paclitaxel-nedaplatin therapy were compared with repertoires from samples obtained after paclitaxel-nedaplatin therapy. The study at large found these results: Rather than arising solely from local clonal changes, post-treatment tumor-infiltrating lymphocytes appeared to come partly from peripheral T cells that migrated into the tumor. TCR diversity increased significantly in peripheral T cells after chemotherapy, but not in tumor-infiltrating lymphocytes. A small cohort was used, with only a few patients with esophageal squamous cell carcinoma being analyzed. Immediate and substantial changes in clonotype frequency were induced by paclitaxel-nedaplatin therapy, and contraction rather than amplification was more likely to be observed among abundant clones.

Note on this clonotype: It lacks a known antigen. The junction shows a germline mismatch at one end, possibly a read error.

The germline V gene yields SGHTA for CDR1 and FQGNSA for CDR2. Including cysteine and phenylalanine, the CDR3 has 13 amino acids. The DNA shown is the 39-base CDR3, in frame from base 1. The time point label on this specimen signifies: before preoperative PTX-NDP chemotherapy. Patients received paclitaxel-nedaplatin as preoperative chemotherapy before surgery. Receptors were amplified or captured by PCR. Sequencing used a HiSeq X Ten. TCR repertoires were characterized by high-throughput sequencing. Clones were called with MiXCR by TCRdb after fastp trimmed the public reads at Q25, and only in-frame beta chains were retained. Duplicate CDR3 protein sequences are folded into a single record with the most common DNA and genes. Present in this sample are tens of thousands of distinct CDR3 sequences, approximately 50% of which were seen just once. The ten largest make up around 12% of the sample.

The source is a human donor with esophageal squamous cell carcinoma. The donor label of this sample is uncertain. The sample was gathered from a patient given preoperative chemotherapy. The receptor chain draws on TRBV7-2 and TRBJ2-3; TRBD2 might be the D gene, on 6 matching bases. The CDR3 sequence is CASGRYATNTQYF. The sequenced DNA: TGTGCCAGCGGGAGGTACGCCACAAATACGCAGTACTTT.